This T cell receptor (beta chain) emerged from a study of beta chain features in type 1 diabetes. This clone was observed a handful of times. CDR1 and CDR2 (germline): SGHRS, YFSETQ. The CDR3 totals 15 residues. The V end lost 5 bases, the J end lost 6 bases, and 18 bases lay between the germline ends. CD4+ naive, central memory, regulatory and stem cell-like memory subsets were isolated by sorting on CD45RO/CCR7/CD25/CD127/CD95/CD27. The sequenced template was cDNA made from the entire isolated RNA. Method: immunoSEQ multiplex PCR; TCRdb's copy keeps in-frame clones and lacks some. The top ten clones hold 0.046% of a sample with around 450,000 clones, around 10% of them seen once.

The sequencing input was naive CD4+ T cells from blood. This sequence originates from a woman under 30 in good health. The chain uses TRBV5-1 and TRBJ2-1; D is ambiguous. The CDR3 bases are TGCGCCAGCAGGTTATTACCAGAAGCCACCAATGAGCAGTTCTTC. Translation: CASRLLPEATNEQFF. The complete variable domain, with remaining parts taken from reference TRBV5-1 and TRBJ2-1, reads KAGVTQTPRYLIKTRGQQVTLSCSPISGHRSVSWYQQTPGQGLQFLFEYFSETQRNKGNFPGRFSGRQFSNSRSEMNVSTLELGDSALYLCASRLLPEATNEQFFGPGTRLTVL.